This T cell receptor beta chain is drawn from a study of CD4 T cells in relation to SARS-CoV-2 and coronaviruses. On the study more broadly: TCR beta CDR3s were sequenced after roughly eleven-day antigen culture of PBMCs.

Study results and limitations: Monoreactive clones expanded significantly more to SARS-CoV-2 than crossreactive clones did.

Naive and memory CD4+ T cells came from enriched cryopreserved PBMCs. More than 8.5 x 10^4 naive or memory CD4+ cells were cultured with CEF peptides for nine to ten days. Method: immunoSEQ multiplex PCR; TCRdb's copy keeps in-frame clones and lacks some. This sample has around 34,000 clones, with around 74% found just once. A note on this clone: Its cognate antigen is unknown.

This CDR3 has 11 residues. V was pared by 5 bases and J by 15 bases, with 14 bases between. Germline CDR1 SGHAT, CDR2 FQNNGV. V and J are TRBV11-2 and TRBJ2-1; weak D call: TRBD1 (6 bases). The receptor comes from an adult with COVID-19. The sequenced material came from memory CD4+ T cells from PBMCs, cultured in vitro. As DNA, the CDR3 is TGTGCCAGCAGCAAAGCAGGGGATCGGTTCTTC. Residues: CASSKAGDRFF.